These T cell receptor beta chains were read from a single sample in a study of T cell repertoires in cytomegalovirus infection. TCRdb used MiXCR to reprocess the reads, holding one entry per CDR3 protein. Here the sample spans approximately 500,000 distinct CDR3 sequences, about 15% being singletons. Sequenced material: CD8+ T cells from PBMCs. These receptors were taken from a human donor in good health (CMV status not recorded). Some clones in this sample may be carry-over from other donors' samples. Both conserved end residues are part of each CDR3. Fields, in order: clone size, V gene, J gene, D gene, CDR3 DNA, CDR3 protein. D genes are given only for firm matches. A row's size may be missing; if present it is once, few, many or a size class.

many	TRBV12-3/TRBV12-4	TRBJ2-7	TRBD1	TGTGCCAGCAGAGGACAGGGAAGTGGCGAGCAGTACTTC	CASRGQGSGEQYF
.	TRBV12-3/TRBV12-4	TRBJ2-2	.	TGTGCCAGCAGTTTACGGTTTTCTGGGCGGGGGCGGGAGCTGTTTTTT	CASSLRFSGRGRELFF
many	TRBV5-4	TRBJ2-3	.	TGTGCCAGCAGCTTGCGTTCGGGTTACGGGGCCACAGATACGCAGTATTTT	CASSLRSGYGATDTQYF
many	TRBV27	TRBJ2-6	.	TGTGCCACTCGACAGGACCCCTCTGGGGCCAACGTCCTGACTTTC	CATRQDPSGANVLTF
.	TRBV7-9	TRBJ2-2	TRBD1	TGTGCCAGCAGCCGGGACAGGGGCGGCGGGGAGCTGTTTTTT	CASSRDRGGGELFF
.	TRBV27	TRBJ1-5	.	TGTGCCAGCAGTTTATCGGTCACTCAGCCCCAGCATTTT	CASSLSVTQPQHF
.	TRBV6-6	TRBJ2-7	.	TGTGCCAGCAGTCCCCGTCAAGGTCGGTTTGGGTACTTC	CASSPRQGRFGYF
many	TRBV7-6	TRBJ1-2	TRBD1	TGTGCCAGCAGCTTACGGACAGGGATTAAGGATGGCTACACCTTC	CASSLRTGIKDGYTF
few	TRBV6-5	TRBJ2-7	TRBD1	TGTGCCAGCAGTTACTCGAGAGACAGGGGGATACACTACGAGCAGTACTTC	CASSYSRDRGIHYEQYF
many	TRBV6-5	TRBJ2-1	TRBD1	TGTGCCAGCAGGATGGGACAGGGCGTATACAATGAGCAGTTCTTC	CASRMGQGVYNEQFF
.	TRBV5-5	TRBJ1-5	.	TGTGCCAGCAGCGCGAGGGGGTCCAGCAATCAGCCCCAGCATTTT	CASSARGSSNQPQHF
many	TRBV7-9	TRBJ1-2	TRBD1	TGTGCCAGCAGAGGACAGGGCCACCTTGGCTACACCTTC	CASRGQGHLGYTF
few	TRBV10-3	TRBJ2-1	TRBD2	TGTGCCATCAGTGATGGCGGGGGGGCCTACAATGAGCAGTTCTTC	CAISDGGGAYNEQFF
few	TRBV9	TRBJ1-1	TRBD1	TGTGCCAGCAGCCGGACAGGCCCGAACACTGAAGCTTTCTTT	CASSRTGPNTEAFF
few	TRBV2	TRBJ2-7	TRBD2	TGTGCCAGCAGTGAGATACTAGCGGGAGAGTATCCCTACGAGCAGTACTTC	CASSEILAGEYPYEQYF
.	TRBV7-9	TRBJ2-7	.	TGTGCCAGCAGCTTTGGCGGGGGCCTGAAGGCCTACGAGCAGTACTTC	CASSFGGGLKAYEQYF
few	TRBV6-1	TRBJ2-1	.	TGTGCCAGCAGTTTATTAGCGGATCACGGCTACAATGAGCAGTTCTTC	CASSLLADHGYNEQFF
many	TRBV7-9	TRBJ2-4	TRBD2	TGTGCCAGCCAAAGAGCGGGGGGGAGAAACATTCAGTACTTC	CASQRAGGRNIQYF
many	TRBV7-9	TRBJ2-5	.	TGTGCCAGCAGCTTGTTGGCAGCCGGCCAAGAGACCCAGTACTTC	CASSLLAAGQETQYF
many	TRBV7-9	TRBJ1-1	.	TGTGCCAGCAGCTTAGTACAGGCCGACGCTGAAGCTTTCTTT	CASSLVQADAEAFF
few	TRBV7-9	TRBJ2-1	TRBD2	TGTGCCAGCAGCTCCCCTAGCGGGAGGGCCTTGGATGAGCAGTTCTTC	CASSSPSGRALDEQFF
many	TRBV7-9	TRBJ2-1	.	TGTGCCAGCAGGCTACCCGGCTCCTACAATGAGCAGTTCTTC	CASRLPGSYNEQFF
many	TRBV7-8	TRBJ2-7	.	TGTGCCAGCAGCCCACCGGACAGACCCTACGAGCAGTACTTC	CASSPPDRPYEQYF
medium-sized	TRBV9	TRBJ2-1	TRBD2	TGTGCCAGCAGCGTCTCTAGCGGGAGGACCAATGAGCAGTTCTTC	CASSVSSGRTNEQFF
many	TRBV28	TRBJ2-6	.	TGTGCCAGCAGTTCCACGGGGACATTCTCTGGGGCCAACGTCCTGACTTTC	CASSSTGTFSGANVLTF
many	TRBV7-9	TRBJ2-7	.	TGTGCCAGCAGCTTAGTGGCTAGCGATCCCTACGAGCAGTACTTC	CASSLVASDPYEQYF
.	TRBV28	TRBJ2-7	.	TGTGCCAGCAGTACAACAGGGAGCTCCTACGTGCAGTACTTC	CASSTTGSSYVQYF
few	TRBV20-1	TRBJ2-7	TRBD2	TGCAGTGCTCTAGTTAGCGGGGGGCCAACCTACGAGCAGTACTTC	CSALVSGGPTYEQYF
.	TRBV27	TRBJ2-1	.	TGTGCCAGCATCGGGACACCGAGCTCCTACAATGAGCAGTTCTTC	CASIGTPSSYNEQFF
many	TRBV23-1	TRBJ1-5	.	TGCGCCAGCAGTCAATTGGAAGACCGGTGTAGCAATCAGCCCCAGCATTTT	CASSQLEDRCSNQPQHF
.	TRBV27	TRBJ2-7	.	TGTGCCAGCACCTTCGGGACCTGGCAGTACTTC	CASTFGTWQYF
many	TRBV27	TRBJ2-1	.	TGTGCCAGCACCAGGGGGGGGACCCACAATGAGCAGTTCTTC	CASTRGGTHNEQFF
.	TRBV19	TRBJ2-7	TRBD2	TGTGCCAGTAGTATGGACCTAGCGGGAGAGGAGTACGAGCAGTACTTC	CASSMDLAGEEYEQYF
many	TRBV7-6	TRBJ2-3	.	TGTGCCAGCAGCTTGGACCTTTCAGATACGCAGTATTTT	CASSLDLSDTQYF
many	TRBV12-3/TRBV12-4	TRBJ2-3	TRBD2	TGTGCCAGCAGTACGGGACTAGCTCATTTTGATACGCAGTATTTT	CASSTGLAHFDTQYF
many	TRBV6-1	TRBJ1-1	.	TGTGCCAGCAGTGAAAAAACTTCCGACACTGAAGCTTTCTTT	CASSEKTSDTEAFF
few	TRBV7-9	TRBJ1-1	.	TGTGCCAGCAGCCCGTTGACAGGATCGAACACTGAAGCTTTCTTT	CASSPLTGSNTEAFF
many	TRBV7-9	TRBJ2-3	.	TGTGCCAGCAGCTTAACCGGGGGCGAAAGCACAGATACGCAGTATTTT	CASSLTGGESTDTQYF
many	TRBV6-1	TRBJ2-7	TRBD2	TGTGCCAGCAGTGAAGACCCAGCGGGAGGGCCCTACGAGCAGTACTTC	CASSEDPAGGPYEQYF
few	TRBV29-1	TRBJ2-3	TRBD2	TGCAGCGTTGAATTGACTAGCGGACTCCACGAGAGCACAGATACGCAGTATTTT	CSVELTSGLHESTDTQYF
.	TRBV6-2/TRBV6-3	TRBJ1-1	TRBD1	TGTGCCAGCAGGCCGGGACAGGGGGTGGAAGCTTTCTTT	CASRPGQGVEAFF
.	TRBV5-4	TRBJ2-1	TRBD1	TGTGCCAGCAGCTCGGAACTGACAGGGGGTTACAATGAGCAGTTCTTC	CASSSELTGGYNEQFF
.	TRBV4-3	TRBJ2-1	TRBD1	TGCGCCAGCAGCCAAGGACAGGGGGGAGTGGGCAATGAGCAGTTCTTC	CASSQGQGGVGNEQFF
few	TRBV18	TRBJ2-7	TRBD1	TGTGCCAGCTCACCCAGCGATGGTGGGACAGCTTCCTACGAGCAGTACTTC	CASSPSDGGTASYEQYF
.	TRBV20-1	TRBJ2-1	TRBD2	TGCAGTGCAAGGGGACTAGCGAGTCCGGAGCAGTTCTTC	CSARGLASPEQFF
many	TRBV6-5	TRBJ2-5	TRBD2	TGTGCCAGCAGTTACGGGGGGGGTTCCCAAGAGACCCAGTACTTC	CASSYGGGSQETQYF
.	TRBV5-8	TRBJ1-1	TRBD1	TGTGCCAGCAGCTTGCCTCTCGACAGGGTTGAAGCTTTCTTT	CASSLPLDRVEAFF